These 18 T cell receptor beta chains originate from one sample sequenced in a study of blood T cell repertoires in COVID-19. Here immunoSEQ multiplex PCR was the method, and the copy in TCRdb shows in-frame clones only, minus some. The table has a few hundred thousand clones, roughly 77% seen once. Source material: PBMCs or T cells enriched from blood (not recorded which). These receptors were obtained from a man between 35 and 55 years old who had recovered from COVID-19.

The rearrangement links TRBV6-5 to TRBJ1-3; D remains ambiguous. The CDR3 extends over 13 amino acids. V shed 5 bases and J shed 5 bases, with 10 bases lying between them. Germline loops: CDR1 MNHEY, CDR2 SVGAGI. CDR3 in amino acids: CASSRGGRNTIYF. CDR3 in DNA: TGTGCCAGCAGTCGGGGTGGGAGAAACACCATATATTTT.

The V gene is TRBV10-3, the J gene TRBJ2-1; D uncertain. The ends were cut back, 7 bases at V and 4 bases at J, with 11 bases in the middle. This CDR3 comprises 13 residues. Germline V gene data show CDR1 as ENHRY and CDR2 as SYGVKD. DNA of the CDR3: TGTGCCATCACCCGTAATATGTACAATGAGCAGTTCTTC. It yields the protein CAITRNMYNEQFF.

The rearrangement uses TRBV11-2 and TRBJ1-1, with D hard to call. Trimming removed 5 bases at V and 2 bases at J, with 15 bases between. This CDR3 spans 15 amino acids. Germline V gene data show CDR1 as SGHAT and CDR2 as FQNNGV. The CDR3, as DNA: TGTGCCAGCAGCCTTTTTACGTGGGCCAACACTGAAGCTTTCTTT. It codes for CASSLFTWANTEAFF.

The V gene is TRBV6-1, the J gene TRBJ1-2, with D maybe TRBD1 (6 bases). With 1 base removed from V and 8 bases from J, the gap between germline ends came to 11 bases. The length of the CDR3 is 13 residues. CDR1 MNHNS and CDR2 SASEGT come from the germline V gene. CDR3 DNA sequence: TGTGCCAGCAGTGAAGTTAAACAGGGAGGCTACACCTTC. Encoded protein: CASSEVKQGGYTF.

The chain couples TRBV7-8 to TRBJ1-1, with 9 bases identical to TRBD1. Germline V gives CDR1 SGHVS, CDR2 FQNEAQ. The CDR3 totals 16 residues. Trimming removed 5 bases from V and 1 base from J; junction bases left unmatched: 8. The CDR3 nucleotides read TGTGCCAGCAGCCCCCAATCGGGACAGGGGAACACTGAAGCTTTCTTT. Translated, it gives CASSPQSGQGNTEAFF.

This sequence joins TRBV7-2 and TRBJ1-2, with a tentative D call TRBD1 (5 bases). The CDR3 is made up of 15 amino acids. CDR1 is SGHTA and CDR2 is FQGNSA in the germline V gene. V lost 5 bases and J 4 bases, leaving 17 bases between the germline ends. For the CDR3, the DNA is TGTGCCAGCAGCCCAAACCCAACAGGAGCCTATGGCTACACCTTC. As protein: CASSPNPTGAYGYTF.

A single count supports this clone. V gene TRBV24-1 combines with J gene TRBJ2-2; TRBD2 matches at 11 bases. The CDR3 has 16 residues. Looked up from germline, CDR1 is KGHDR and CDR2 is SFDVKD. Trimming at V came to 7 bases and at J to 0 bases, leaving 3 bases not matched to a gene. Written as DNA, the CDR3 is TGTGCCACCAGGGGACTAGCGGCATCGAACACCGGGGAGCTGTTTTTT. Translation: CATRGLAASNTGELFF.

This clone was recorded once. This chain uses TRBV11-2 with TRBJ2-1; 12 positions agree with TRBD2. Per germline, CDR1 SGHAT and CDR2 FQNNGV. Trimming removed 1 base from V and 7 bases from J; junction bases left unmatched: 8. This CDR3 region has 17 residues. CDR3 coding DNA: TGTGCCAGCAGCTTAGTGGCTAGCGGGAGGGCCTTTAATGAGCAGTTCTTC. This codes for CASSLVASGRAFNEQFF.

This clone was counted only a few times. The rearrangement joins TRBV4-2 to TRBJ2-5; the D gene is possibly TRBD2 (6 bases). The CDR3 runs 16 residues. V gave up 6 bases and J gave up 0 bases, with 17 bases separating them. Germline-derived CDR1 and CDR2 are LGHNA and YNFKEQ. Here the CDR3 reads CASSISRGTYQETQYF. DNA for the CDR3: TGTGCCAGCAGTATTAGTAGAGGGACTTACCAAGAGACCCAGTACTTC.

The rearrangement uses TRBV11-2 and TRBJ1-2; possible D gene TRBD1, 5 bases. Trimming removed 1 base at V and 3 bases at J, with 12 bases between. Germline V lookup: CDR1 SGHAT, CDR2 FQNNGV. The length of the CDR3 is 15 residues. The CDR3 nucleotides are TGTGCCAGCAGCTTAGCTCCAGGGCTGGACTATGGCTACACCTTC. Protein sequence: CASSLAPGLDYGYTF.

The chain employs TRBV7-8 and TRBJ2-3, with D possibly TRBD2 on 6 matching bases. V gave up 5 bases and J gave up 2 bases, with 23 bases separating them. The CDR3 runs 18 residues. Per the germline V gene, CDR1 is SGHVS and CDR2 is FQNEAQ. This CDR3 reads CASSPTPWGEINTDTQYF. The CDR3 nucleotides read TGTGCCAGCAGCCCTACCCCCTGGGGGGAGATTAACACAGATACGCAGTATTTT.

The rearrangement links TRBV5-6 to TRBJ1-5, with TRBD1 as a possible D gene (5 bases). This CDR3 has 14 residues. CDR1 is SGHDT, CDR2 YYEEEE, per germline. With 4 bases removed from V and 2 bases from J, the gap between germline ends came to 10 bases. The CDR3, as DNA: TGTGCCAGCAGCCAAGGGGTGGGCAATCAGCCCCAGCATTTT. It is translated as CASSQGVGNQPQHF. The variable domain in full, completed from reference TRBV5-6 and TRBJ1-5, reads DAGVTQSPTHLIKTRGQQVTLRCSPKSGHDTVSWYQQALGQGPQFIFQYYEEEERQRGNFPDRFSGHQFPNYSSELNVNALLLGDSALYLCASSQGVGNQPQHFGDGTRLSIL.

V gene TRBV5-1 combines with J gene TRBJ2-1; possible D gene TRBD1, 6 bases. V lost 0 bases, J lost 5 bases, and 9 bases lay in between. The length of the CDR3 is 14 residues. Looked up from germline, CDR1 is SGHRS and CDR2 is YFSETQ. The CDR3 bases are TGCGCCAGCAGCTTGGGACAGGTTAACAATGAGCAGTTCTTC. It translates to CASSLGQVNNEQFF.

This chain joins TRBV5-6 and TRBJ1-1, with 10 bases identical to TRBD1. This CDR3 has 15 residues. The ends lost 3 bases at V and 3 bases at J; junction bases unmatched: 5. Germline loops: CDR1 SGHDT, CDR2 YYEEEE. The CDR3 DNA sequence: TGTGCCAGCAGCTCCGGGACAGGGGTGGACACTGAAGCTTTCTTT. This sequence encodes CASSSGTGVDTEAFF.

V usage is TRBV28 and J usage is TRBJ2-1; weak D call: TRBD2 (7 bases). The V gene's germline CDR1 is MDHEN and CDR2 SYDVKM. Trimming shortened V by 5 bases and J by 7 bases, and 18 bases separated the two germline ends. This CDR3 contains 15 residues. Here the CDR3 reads CASSGGGGVMNEQFF. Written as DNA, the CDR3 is TGTGCCAGCAGTGGGGGAGGGGGTGTAATGAATGAGCAGTTCTTC.

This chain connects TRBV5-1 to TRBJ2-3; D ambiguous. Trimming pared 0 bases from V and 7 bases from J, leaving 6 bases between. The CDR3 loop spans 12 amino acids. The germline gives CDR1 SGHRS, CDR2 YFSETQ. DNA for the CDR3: TGCGCCAGCAGCTTGGGTACTAATACGCAGTATTTT. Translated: CASSLGTNTQYF.

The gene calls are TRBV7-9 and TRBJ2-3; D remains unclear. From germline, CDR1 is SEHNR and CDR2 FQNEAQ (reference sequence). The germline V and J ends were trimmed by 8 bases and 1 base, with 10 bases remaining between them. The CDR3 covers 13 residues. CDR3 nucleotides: TGTGCCAGCCTCCTTTCGGGCACAGATACGCAGTATTTT. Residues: CASLLSGTDTQYF.

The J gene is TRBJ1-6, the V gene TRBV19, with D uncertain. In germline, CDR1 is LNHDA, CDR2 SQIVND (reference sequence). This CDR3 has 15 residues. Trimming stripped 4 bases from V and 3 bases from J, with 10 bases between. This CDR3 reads CASSSPTGYNSPLHF. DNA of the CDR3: TGTGCCAGTAGTAGCCCGACGGGCTATAATTCACCCCTCCACTTT.